This is a list of T cell receptor beta chains from one sample in a study of blood T cell repertoires in COVID-19. The assay was immunoSEQ multiplex PCR, and TCRdb's table has in-frame clones only and misses some. The data hold 200,000 to 250,000 clones, with 86% observed a single time. The source material was peripheral blood. Receptor source: a woman in her forties or fifties with acute or convalescent COVID-19. The CDR3 runs from the conserved cysteine through the conserved F or W. The D gene is left open where the match is weak. Clone size is not always given. Where it is, it says once, few, many or a class for expanded clones.

once | 18 | TRBJ2-2 | NA | TRBV10-1 | TGCGCCAGCAGTGATGGCCTGGGGACCGGAGGGGTCACCGGGGAGCTGTTTTTT | CASSDGLGTGGVTGELFF
NA | 14 | TRBJ2-7 | NA | TRBV4-1 | TGCGCCAGCAGCCATACCGGGAGCTCCTACGAGCAGTACTTC | CASSHTGSSYEQYF
NA | 15 | TRBJ2-1 | TRBD1 | TRBV9 | TGTGCCAGCAGCGCGGGACAGGGGAGAGTCAATGAGCAGTTCTTC | CASSAGQGRVNEQFF
NA | 15 | TRBJ2-1 | TRBD2 | TRBV19 | TGTGCCAGTAGTATGACTAGCGGGAAAGGGAATGAGCAGTTCTTC | CASSMTSGKGNEQFF
NA | 13 | TRBJ2-5 | NA | TRBV11-3 | TGTGCCAGCAGCCCAGGACTATTGGAGACCCAGTACTTC | CASSPGLLETQYF
few | 15 | TRBJ1-4 | TRBD1 | TRBV7-2 | TGTGCCAGCAGCGCCACAGGGGGGACTAATGAAAAACTGTTTTTT | CASSATGGTNEKLFF
NA | 16 | TRBJ1-6 | TRBD1 | TRBV15 | TGTGCCACCCGGACGATCTGGGGACAGAATAATTCACCCCTCCACTTT | CATRTIWGQNNSPLHF
NA | 15 | TRBJ2-1 | TRBD2 | TRBV6-5 | TGTGCCAGCAGTAGACTAGCTTGGTCCTACAATGAGCAGTTCTTC | CASSRLAWSYNEQFF
NA | 11 | TRBJ1-2 | NA | TRBV2 | TGTGCCAGCAGTTACAGGGTCGGCTACACCTTC | CASSYRVGYTF
NA | 16 | TRBJ1-2 | TRBD1 | TRBV5-8 | TGTGCCAGCAGCTTGGACGTGGTACAGGGGGGCCATGGCTACACCTTC | CASSLDVVQGGHGYTF
NA | 17 | TRBJ2-3 | TRBD2 | TRBV5-4 | TGTGCCAGCAGCTTGGCGACTAGCGGAGATCACACAGATACGCAGTATTTT | CASSLATSGDHTDTQYF
NA | 16 | TRBJ1-4 | NA | TRBV5-6 | TGTGCCAGCAGCGATTACAGGGTCGGAGCTAATGAAAAACTGTTTTTT | CASSDYRVGANEKLFF
NA | 20 | TRBJ2-7 | NA | TRBV23-1 | TGCGCCAGCAGTCAATCAAAACCCAAACAGGGAGGGAACGATTCTAGTAAGCAGTACTTC | CASSQSKPKQGGNDSSKQYF
NA | 15 | TRBJ1-1 | TRBD1 | TRBV27 | TGTGCCAGCAGTCGCCAGGGGACAGGGGGCTTCGGGGCTTTCTTT | CASSRQGTGGFGAFF
NA | 17 | TRBJ1-2 | TRBD1 | TRBV7-2 | TGTGCCAGCAGCAGAACGAAACAGGGGAAGAAGGACTATGGCTACACCTTC | CASSRTKQGKKDYGYTF
NA | 14 | TRBJ2-5 | TRBD2 | TRBV9 | TGTGCCAGCAGCCCCCGGGACTACCTAGAGACCCAGTACTTC | CASSPRDYLETQYF
NA | 15 | TRBJ2-6 | NA | TRBV5-8 | TGTGCCAGCAGCCGACAGCTCTCTGGGGCCAACGTCCTGACTTTC | CASSRQLSGANVLTF
NA | 15 | TRBJ2-7 | NA | TRBV5-5 | TGTGCCAGCAGTCTTGGGGGGTTGAGCTCCTACGAGCAGTACTTC | CASSLGGLSSYEQYF
NA | 10 | TRBJ1-2 | NA | TRBV20-1 | TGCAGTGCCGGGAGGGGTTGGGACACCTTC | CSAGRGWDTF
NA | 16 | TRBJ2-5 | NA | TRBV19 | TGTGCCAGTAGTCGTAGGGACAACTCGTACCAAGAGACCCAGTACTTC | CASSRRDNSYQETQYF
NA | 16 | TRBJ2-3 | TRBD1 | TRBV30 | TGTGCCTGGAGTCGTGGGACAGGGGGCAACACAGATACGCAGTATTTT | CAWSRGTGGNTDTQYF
NA | 14 | TRBJ2-7 | NA | TRBV6-5 | TGTGCCAGCAGTTACTCTTCGGAGGCTTACGAGCAGTACTTC | CASSYSSEAYEQYF
NA | 13 | TRBJ1-2 | TRBD1 | TRBV12-3/TRBV12-4 | TGTGCCAGCAGCGACAGGGGAGCCTATGGCTACACCTTC | CASSDRGAYGYTF
NA | 15 | TRBJ1-1 | TRBD1 | TRBV19 | TGTGCCAGTAGTACCGTTAAGGGGGCGAACACTGAAGCTTTCTTT | CASSTVKGANTEAFF